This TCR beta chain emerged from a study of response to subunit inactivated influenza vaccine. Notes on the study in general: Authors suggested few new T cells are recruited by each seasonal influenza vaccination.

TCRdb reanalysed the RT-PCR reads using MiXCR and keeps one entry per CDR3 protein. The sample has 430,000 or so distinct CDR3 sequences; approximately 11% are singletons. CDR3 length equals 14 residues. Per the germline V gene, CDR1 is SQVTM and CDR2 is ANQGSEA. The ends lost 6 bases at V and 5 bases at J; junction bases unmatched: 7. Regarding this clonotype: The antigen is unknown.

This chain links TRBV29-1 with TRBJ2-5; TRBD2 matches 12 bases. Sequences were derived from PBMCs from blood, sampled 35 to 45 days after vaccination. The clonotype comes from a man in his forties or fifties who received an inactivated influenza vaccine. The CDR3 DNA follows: TGCAGCGTGACCCGACTAGCGGGAGCGGAGACCCAGTACTTC. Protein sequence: CSVTRLAGAETQYF.